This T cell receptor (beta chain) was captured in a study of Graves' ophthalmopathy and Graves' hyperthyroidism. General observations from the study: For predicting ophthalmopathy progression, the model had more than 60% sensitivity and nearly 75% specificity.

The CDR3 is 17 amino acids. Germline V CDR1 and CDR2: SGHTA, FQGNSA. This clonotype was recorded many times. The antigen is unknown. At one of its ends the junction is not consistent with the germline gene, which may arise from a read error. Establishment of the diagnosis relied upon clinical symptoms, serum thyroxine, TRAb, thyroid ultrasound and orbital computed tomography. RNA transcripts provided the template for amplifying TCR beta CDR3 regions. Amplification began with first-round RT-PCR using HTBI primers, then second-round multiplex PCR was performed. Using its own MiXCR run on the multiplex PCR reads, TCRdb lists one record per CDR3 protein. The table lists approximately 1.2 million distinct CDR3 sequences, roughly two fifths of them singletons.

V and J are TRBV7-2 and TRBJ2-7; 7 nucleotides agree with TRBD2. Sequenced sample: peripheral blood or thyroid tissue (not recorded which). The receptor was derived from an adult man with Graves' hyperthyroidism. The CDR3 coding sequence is TGCGCCAGCAGCCACACGGGGGGTGGGGAGGTCTCCTACGAGCAGTACTTC. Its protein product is CASSHTGGGEVSYEQYF.